Presented here are 2 T cell receptor beta chains from one specimen sequenced in a study of vaccination effects on CD4 cells after COVID-19. CD4+ T cells specific for antigen were expanded with viral peptide pools by the ViraFEST assay before sequencing. Culture proceeded for nine to eleven days, and CD4+ T cells were then isolated. SARS-CoV-2 infection was confirmed by PCR in the person between March and December 2020. These receptors have no identified antigens. The data were produced by immunoSEQ multiplex PCR, yet TCRdb's version contains in-frame clones alone and is incomplete. The repertoire holds 30,000 to 40,000 clones, with over 60% as singletons. The sequencing here drew on CD4+ T cells from PBMCs cultured with a peptide pool, taken before COVID-19 vaccination. The receptors originated from a human donor who had a prior SARS-CoV-2 infection.

The V call is TRBV5-1, the J call TRBJ2-3; TRBD1 or TRBD2 may be the D gene (6 bases each). The CDR3 consists of 13 residues. In germline, CDR1 is SGHRS, CDR2 YFSETQ. Trimming shortened V by 7 bases and J by 5 bases, and 14 bases separated the two germline ends. CDR3 nucleotide sequence: TGCGCCAGCGCCCTGGGGGGCCGAGATACGCAGTATTTT. It translates to CASALGGRDTQYF.

This clone showed up just once. The chain uses TRBV6-5 and TRBJ1-5; 10 bases match TRBD1. Germline loops: CDR1 MNHEY, CDR2 SVGAGI. The CDR3 totals 15 residues. With V trimmed by 5 bases and J by 6 bases, 7 bases remained unmatched. CDR3 sequence: CASSRTGGLGQPQHF. CDR3 coding DNA: TGTGCCAGCAGTAGGACAGGGGGTCTGGGTCAGCCCCAGCATTTT.